What follows is one TCR beta chain and its context. CDR3 length: 14 amino acids. V lost 0 bases, J lost 1 base, and 8 bases lay in between. Germline-derived CDR1 and CDR2 are SGHRS and YFSETQ. The sample belongs to a study of blood T cell repertoires in COVID-19. Study in general: Sources were T cells, B-cell-depleted T cells, or PBMCs; the material itself was cDNA or gDNA.

Libraries were prepared by immunoSEQ multiplex PCR; TCRdb keeps only in-frame clonotypes and omits some of them. The data contain about 20,000 clones, about nine tenths of them seen just once; the ten biggest clones take up approximately 3.6%. The receptor comes from a man aged 50 to 60 with active COVID-19. Sequencing input: peripheral blood. The rearrangement uses TRBV5-1 and TRBJ2-7; D may be TRBD2 (6 bases). The CDR3 nucleotides read TGCGCCAGCAGCTTGGATGGGACTTCCTACGAGCAGTACTTC. Translated, it gives CASSLDGTSYEQYF.